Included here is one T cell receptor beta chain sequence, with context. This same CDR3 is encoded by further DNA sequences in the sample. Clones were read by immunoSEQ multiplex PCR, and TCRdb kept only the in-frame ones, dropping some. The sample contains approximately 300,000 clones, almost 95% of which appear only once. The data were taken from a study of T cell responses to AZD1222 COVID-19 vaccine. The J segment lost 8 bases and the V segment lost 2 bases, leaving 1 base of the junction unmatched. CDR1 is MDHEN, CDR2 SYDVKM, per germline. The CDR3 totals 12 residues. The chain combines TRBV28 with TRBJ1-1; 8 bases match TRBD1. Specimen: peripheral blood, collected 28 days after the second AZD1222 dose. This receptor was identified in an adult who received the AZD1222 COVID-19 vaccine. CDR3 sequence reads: CASSLGTGEAFF. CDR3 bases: TGTGCCAGCAGTTTAGGGACAGGAGAAGCTTTCTTT.